This T cell receptor (beta chain) stems from a study of blood T cell repertoires in COVID-19. On the study more broadly: The United States, Italy and Spain provided the acute and convalescent COVID-19 samples. In each case, the material was cDNA or gDNA derived from T cells, B-cell-depleted T cells, or PBMCs.

The junction had 3 bases not matched to a gene; V was cut back by 0 bases and J by 5 bases. The CDR3 spans 14 residues. The germline CDR1 and CDR2 sequences are GTSNPN and SVGIG (reference sequence). Clones were sequenced by immunoSEQ multiplex PCR, and TCRdb holds only the in-frame ones, with some missing. The sample shows roughly 190,000 clones, roughly 84% of them seen only once. This TCR was recovered from a woman in her thirties or forties who had recovered from COVID-19. Sequencing input: peripheral blood. The rearrangement joins TRBV30 to TRBJ2-7; TRBD2 matches 11 bases. The CDR3 nucleotides read TGTGCCTGGAGTGTACGACTAGCGGGGCACGAGCAGTACTTC. Translation: CAWSVRLAGHEQYF.